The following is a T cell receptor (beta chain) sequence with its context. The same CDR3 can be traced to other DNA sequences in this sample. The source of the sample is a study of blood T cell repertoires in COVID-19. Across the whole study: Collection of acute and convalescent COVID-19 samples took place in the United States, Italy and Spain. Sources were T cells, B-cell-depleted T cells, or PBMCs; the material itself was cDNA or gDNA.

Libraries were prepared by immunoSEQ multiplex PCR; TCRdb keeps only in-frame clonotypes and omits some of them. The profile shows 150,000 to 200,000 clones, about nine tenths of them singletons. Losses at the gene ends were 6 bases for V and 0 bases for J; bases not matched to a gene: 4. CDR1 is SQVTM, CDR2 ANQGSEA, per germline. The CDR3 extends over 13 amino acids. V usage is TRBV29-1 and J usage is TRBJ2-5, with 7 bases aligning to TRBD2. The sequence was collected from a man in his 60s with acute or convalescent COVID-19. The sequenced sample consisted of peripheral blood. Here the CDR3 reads CSVGEGYQETQYF. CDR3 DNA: TGCAGCGTGGGGGAGGGGTACCAAGAGACCCAGTACTTC.